This TCR beta chain was recovered during a study of a mutant IDH1 vaccine in newly diagnosed glioma. The overall study: Treatment recipients were about 62% male and around 40% female, and their mean age was roughly 40 years. Broader study findings: Detectable vaccine-induced immune responses arose in over 90% of patients.

Time point described: baseline, week 1 (first vaccination visit). Specified treatment: pre-vaccination baseline after standard-of-care therapy. Those who donated had recent WHO grade 3 or 4 IDH1-mutant, ATRX-lost astrocytomas. This clone was seen a handful of times. Its specificity is not known. Some clones are missing from TCRdb's copy, which holds only in-frame ones; the method was immunoSEQ multiplex PCR. This sample yields about 54,000 clones, of which approximately 81% are seen a single time; about a fifth belongs to the top ten. V lost 7 bases to trimming and J lost 1 base; unmatched junction nucleotides: 5. CDR1 and CDR2 from the germline V gene are MDHEN and SYDVKM. The CDR3 is made up of 14 amino acids.

This sequence was found in a man younger than 35 with glioma. V is TRBV28 and J is TRBJ1-1, with TRBD1 matching 8 bases. Here the sequenced sample was PBMCs, taken from a glioma patient treated with radiotherapy, temozolomide or both. The CDR3 sequence: CASTEQGGNTEAFF. The CDR3 nucleotides are TGTGCCAGCACCGAACAGGGGGGGAACACTGAAGCTTTCTTT.